This T cell receptor (beta chain) stems from a study of cytomegalovirus exposure and HLA in healthy donors. Study-level information: The roughly 120 validation repertoires and the 650 to 850 first-cohort repertoires shared a platform, a later analysis reported. The study's findings and limits: The authors confirmed in vitro that a few CMV-associated chains were specific for CMV antigens.

Concerning this clone: The antigen remains undetermined.

Germline lookup yields CDR1 MGHRA and CDR2 YSYEKL. This CDR3 is built from 15 residues. Trimming stripped 0 bases from V and 1 base from J, with 9 bases between. Here immunoSEQ multiplex PCR was the method, and the copy in TCRdb shows in-frame clones only, minus some. The data hold 120,000 or so clones, with over 85% observed a single time. The chain combines TRBV4-1 with TRBJ1-1; possible D gene TRBD1, 5 bases. The clonotype originates from a woman younger than 35 in good health and CMV-seronegative. The material sequenced was PBMCs. CDR3 sequence reads: CASSQELTANTEAFF. DNA of the CDR3: TGCGCCAGCAGCCAAGAGTTGACAGCGAACACTGAAGCTTTCTTT.